The sequence of this TCR beta chain was determined in a study of beta chain features in type 1 diabetes. Looking at the study overall: Age and gender were similar between patients and healthy donors, as were cell yields.

The ends were cut back, 8 bases at V and 3 bases at J, with 10 bases in the middle. Germline CDR1 and CDR2: MNHNY and SVGAGI (reference sequence). The CDR3 extends over 12 amino acids. The whole isolated RNA underwent reverse transcription, so sequencing captured expressed TCRB transcripts. Data came from immunoSEQ multiplex PCR; TCRdb stores just in-frame clones and leaves some out. Among 300,000 to 400,000 clones listed, over 8.5% were seen once. As for this clone: Antigen: not known.

Findings of the study overall: When Type 1 diabetes patients were examined, their TCRB CDR3s proved moderately but significantly shorter in all four CD4+ subsets.

Sequenced: central memory CD4+ T cells from blood. The receptor was isolated from a young man with type 1 diabetes. The chain links TRBV6-6 to TRBJ1-2, with D hard to call. CDR3 loop: CASRKMDYGYTF. The DNA of the CDR3 is TGTGCCAGCCGCAAGATGGACTATGGCTACACCTTC.